This is a list of T cell receptor beta chains from one sample in a study of cytomegalovirus exposure and HLA in healthy donors. Sequencing used immunoSEQ multiplex PCR; TCRdb keeps in-frame clones, though not all of them. The repertoire consists of some 200,000 clones, with about four fifths occurring once and the leading ten covering around 0.42%. The sequenced material came from PBMCs. The receptors here all came from a male donor in good health and CMV-seropositive. CDR3s include the opening cysteine and the closing phenylalanine or tryptophan. A D gene is named only where the DNA matches it firmly. Rows give clone size only sometimes, using once, few, many, or a class for an expanded clone.

TRBJ2-7,TRBV7-9,NA,few,TGTGCCAGCAGCATACTTAAAGGGACAGTGAGCGGGTACGAGCAGTACTTC,CASSILKGTVSGYEQYF
TRBJ2-7,TRBV5-6,NA,few,TGTGCCAGCAGCTTTAGCCAGATCCTCTACGAGCAGTACTTC,CASSFSQILYEQYF
TRBJ2-5,TRBV9,TRBD2,NA,TGTGCCAGCAGCGTTACCGGGACTAGCGAGACCCAGTACTTC,CASSVTGTSETQYF
TRBJ2-7,TRBV7-8,NA,NA,TGTGCCAGCAGCTTACAGGGAATCCCCTACGAGCAGTACTTC,CASSLQGIPYEQYF
TRBJ2-2,TRBV12-5,TRBD1,NA,TGTGCTAGTGGTTTGGGACAGGGAAAGCTGTTTTTT,CASGLGQGKLFF
TRBJ2-2,TRBV5-4,TRBD2,NA,TGTGCCAGCAGCTTGGCTAGCGGGATCGCCGGGGAGCTGTTTTTT,CASSLASGIAGELFF
TRBJ2-2,TRBV5-4,NA,NA,TGTGCCAGCAGCTTGTATTTAACGGACACCGGGGAGCTGTTTTTT,CASSLYLTDTGELFF
TRBJ1-5,TRBV5-3,NA,NA,TGTGCCAGAAGCTTTTGCAGACATTATCAGCCCCAGCATTTT,CARSFCRHYQPQHF
TRBJ1-5,TRBV27,TRBD1,once,TGTGCCAGCAGTTTACGCTCCATCACAGGGGGCAATCAGCCCCAGCATTTT,CASSLRSITGGNQPQHF
TRBJ1-2,TRBV6-5,TRBD1,NA,TGTGCCAGCAGCGACAGGGGGCCAACCGATGGCTACACCTTC,CASSDRGPTDGYTF
TRBJ2-3,TRBV25-1,TRBD2,NA,TGTGCCAGCAGCATGAGCGGGAGAGGCACAGATACGCAGTATTTT,CASSMSGRGTDTQYF
TRBJ2-3,TRBV6-5,NA,NA,TGTGCCAGCAGTTACGGGGCCCTCACAGATACGCAGTATTTT,CASSYGALTDTQYF
TRBJ2-3,TRBV5-1,NA,NA,TGCGCCAGCAGCTCGGACAGTACCGGCACAGATACGCAGTATTTT,CASSSDSTGTDTQYF
TRBJ2-1,TRBV27,TRBD2,NA,TGTGCCAGCAGTTTATTACAGCGGGACTACAATGAGCAGTTCTTC,CASSLLQRDYNEQFF
TRBJ1-5,TRBV19,NA,NA,TGTGCCAGTAGTATCCCCCTTTATAGCAATCAGCCCCAGCATTTT,CASSIPLYSNQPQHF
TRBJ2-7,TRBV2,TRBD2,NA,TGTGCCAGCAGTGAAGAAGCGGGAGGGCCCTACGAGCAGTACTTC,CASSEEAGGPYEQYF
TRBJ2-3,TRBV11-3,NA,NA,TGTGCCAGCAGCTCCGCGGGGCCCACAGATACGCAGTATTTT,CASSSAGPTDTQYF
TRBJ2-3,TRBV27,NA,NA,TGTGCCAGCAGTTTCTTGGCTAGAACCACAGATACGCAGTATTTT,CASSFLARTTDTQYF
TRBJ1-5,TRBV10-1,NA,NA,TGCGCCAGCAGTATCCAGTCATATAGCAATCAGCCCCAGCATTTT,CASSIQSYSNQPQHF
TRBJ1-1,TRBV27,NA,NA,TGTGCCAGCCGAGCCCGGGTCGAGATTGAAGCTTTCTTT,CASRARVEIEAFF
TRBJ2-7,TRBV6-1,TRBD1,NA,TGTGCCAGCAGCGACAGGGGAAGGAGCTCCTACGAGCAGTACTTC,CASSDRGRSSYEQYF
TRBJ1-1,TRBV28,NA,NA,TGTGCCAGCAGCCGACAGCCCACAGGAGAGGCTTTCTTT,CASSRQPTGEAFF
TRBJ1-1,TRBV10-3,TRBD1,NA,TGTGCCATCAGTGGGGACAGAAGGACTGAAGCTTTCTTT,CAISGDRRTEAFF
TRBJ2-3,TRBV7-3,TRBD2,NA,TGTGCCAGCAGCTATAGCGGGACAGATACGCAGTATTTT,CASSYSGTDTQYF
TRBJ2-7,TRBV2,TRBD2,NA,TGTGCCAGCAGTGAAATAGCGGGAGGAAACGAGCAGTACTTC,CASSEIAGGNEQYF
TRBJ2-7,TRBV19,NA,NA,TGTGCCAGTAGTATGGGTAACTCATACGGGAGCAGAAACGAGCAGTACTTC,CASSMGNSYGSRNEQYF
TRBJ2-5,TRBV7-7,NA,NA,TGTGCTAGCAGCTTACTTTCGGAGACCCAGTACTTC,CASSLLSETQYF
TRBJ2-3,TRBV6-5,NA,NA,TGTGCCAGCAGTTACTCGAGCGGGCCGGGCACAGATACGCAGTATTTT,CASSYSSGPGTDTQYF
TRBJ1-1,TRBV5-1,NA,NA,TGCGCCAGCAGCATCGGCGGTCAAGCTTTCTTT,CASSIGGQAFF
TRBJ2-5,TRBV7-2,NA,NA,TGTGCCAGCAGCGTGGACTTTATAGAGACCCAGTACTTC,CASSVDFIETQYF
TRBJ1-2,TRBV5-1,NA,NA,TGCGCCAGCAGCTTGGGTTCCGAGGATGGCTACACCTTC,CASSLGSEDGYTF
TRBJ2-7,TRBV4-3,NA,NA,TGCGCCAGCAGCCAAAGTGGGTACGGGAGCTCCTACGAGCAGTACTTC,CASSQSGYGSSYEQYF
TRBJ1-2,TRBV25-1,TRBD1,NA,TGTGCCAGCCAACTCTCGACAGGGACCTATGGCTACACCTTC,CASQLSTGTYGYTF
TRBJ2-7,TRBV7-2,NA,once,TGTGCCAGCAGCTTATTGCCTAGGCTCGAGTACTACGAGCAGTACTTC,CASSLLPRLEYYEQYF
TRBJ1-2,TRBV7-2,NA,NA,TGTGCCAGCAGTCTTCCCAGGGGCGCAACCTATGGCTACACCTTC,CASSLPRGATYGYTF
TRBJ2-5,TRBV28,NA,few,TGTGCCAGCAGTTTCGAACTAGGTCGGAGGACCCAGTACTTC,CASSFELGRRTQYF
TRBJ1-3,TRBV9,NA,NA,TGTGCCAGCAGCGCAGGCCAAGCCGTCAGCTCTGGAAACACCATATATTTT,CASSAGQAVSSGNTIYF
TRBJ1-6,TRBV30,NA,NA,TGTGCCTGGAGTCGGGAATCAAGTAATTCACCCCTCCACTTT,CAWSRESSNSPLHF
TRBJ2-7,TRBV19,TRBD1,NA,TGTGCCAGTAGTATTTGGGGGACAGGGGATTCCGAGCAGTACTTC,CASSIWGTGDSEQYF
TRBJ2-7,TRBV7-6,TRBD2,NA,TGTGCCAGCAGCCTTCTCGCGGGGGGAACCTACGAGCAGTACTTC,CASSLLAGGTYEQYF
TRBJ2-7,TRBV5-4,NA,NA,TGTGCCAGCAGCTTTTTAGCGACCCACGAGCAGTACTTC,CASSFLATHEQYF
TRBJ2-2,TRBV28,TRBD2,few,TGTGCCAGCAGACTAGCGGGAGGGCCAGACGGGGAGCTGTTTTTT,CASRLAGGPDGELFF
TRBJ1-2,TRBV28,NA,NA,TGTGCCAGCAGTCTAACAGGGACCTATGGCTACACCTTC,CASSLTGTYGYTF
TRBJ2-5,TRBV9,TRBD2,few,TGTGCCAGCAGCGTTGGGGGGGGGACCCAGTACTTC,CASSVGGGTQYF
TRBJ2-7,TRBV18,TRBD1,NA,TGTGCCAGCTCACTGACCAGGACAGGGTACTACGAGCAGTACTTC,CASSLTRTGYYEQYF
TRBJ1-2,TRBV4-1,TRBD1,NA,TGCGCCAGCAGCCAAGCCATGGGACAGGGGCCCTATGGCTACACCTTC,CASSQAMGQGPYGYTF